There are a few counts of the clone carrying this T cell receptor beta chain. Its antigen is unidentified. Hyperthyroidism in the patients, aged 18 to 65, was newly diagnosed and under 2 months in duration. These data are taken from a study of T cells in Graves' hyperthyroidism and ophthalmopathy. Looking at the study overall: Peripheral blood sampling occurred at initial diagnosis, before any treatment. The study's findings and limits: Most thyroid clonotypes expanded above 0.001 appeared in blood too.

The investigators amplified TCR beta CDR3 regions from RNA transcripts. The primer set for the first-round RT-PCR of the TCR CDR3 was HTBI. Via MiXCR, TCRdb re-called the multiplex PCR reads, giving one row per CDR3 protein. The sample has hundreds of thousands of distinct CDR3 sequences, 15% to 19% seen once. The germline CDR1 and CDR2 sequences are MNHEY and SMNVEV (reference sequence). Trimming cost V 4 bases and J 7 bases; bases outside gene matches: 11. The CDR3 consists of 16 residues. Specimen: blood. This chain uses TRBV27 with TRBJ2-1; 9 positions agree with TRBD1. This clonotype was obtained from a woman aged 18-30 years with Graves' hyperthyroidism that later progressed to Graves' ophthalmopathy. The CDR3 protein is CASSYFLTGGGNEQFF. The CDR3 DNA sequence: TGTGCCAGCAGTTACTTTTTGACAGGGGGGGGGAATGAGCAGTTCTTC.